The following is a T cell receptor delta chain sequence with its context. This clone registers as medium-sized (0.01 to 0.1%) within its sample. This clone's antigen is unknown. No clone much larger than this one lies a single base away; base qualities are absent. CDR1 and CDR2 (TSWWSYY, QGS) derive from the germline V gene. From its cysteine to its phenylalanine, the CDR3 spans 23 amino acids. The sequence is cut down to CDR3 DNA, 69 bases in frame from base 1. Ends trimmed: V by 2 bases, J by 4 bases; bases unmatched to a gene: 29. The data belong to a study of fetal and pediatric gammadelta thymocytes (dated 2022 in TCRdb). Background for the entire study: To strengthen a single-cell study of gammadelta thymocyte development, the researchers used bulk gammadelta thymocyte repertoires that mixed previously published data with newly generated, unpublished data. The bulk gammadelta thymocyte repertoires combined unpublished data with previously published data (refs 27,28). In total, the bulk gammadelta thymocyte repertoire set covered 10 subjects, made up of 7 pediatric thymus donors and 3 fetal thymus donors. Bulk TCR repertoire data were included to raise the number of subjects and reinforce the CDR3 publicity analysis. What the study reported, not specific to this receptor: Compared with post-natal repertoires, fetal gammadelta thymocyte repertoires had previously been reported to be enriched for TRDV2, TRGV8 and TRGV9 usage, low N additions and public CDR3s.

Thymocytes were stained with Zombie NIR viability dye plus antibodies to CD3 (UCHT1), TCRgammadelta (11F2), TCRVgamma9 (IMMU360) and TCRVdelta2 (IMMU389). TRD and TRG CDR3 repertoires were generated in bulk, separately, from sorted Vgamma9Vdelta2 and nonVgamma9Vdelta2 gammadelta thymocytes obtained from human fetal and pediatric thymuses. In Belgium, pediatric thymus tissue was obtained from children undergoing cardiac surgery. The ages of the pediatric thymus donors in the study ranged between about 1 and 12 years. Thymic cell suspensions were prepared from fetal and post-natal thymuses as described previously. NonVgamma9Vdelta2 thymocytes were sorted as CD3+ gammadeltaTCR+ cells lacking the Vgamma9+Vdelta2+ phenotype. A FACS Aria III cell sorter (BD Biosciences) was used for cell sorting. The sequencer was an Illumina MiSeq. The paper's data handling went like this. To analyze publicity, the Vgamma9Vdelta2 and nonVgamma9Vdelta2 bulk CDR3 files from each subject were merged so that every subject had one combined repertoire. Using base R and dplyr, CDR3 publicity was scored on a scale from 0 to 19 by checking each amino acid sequence across 9 single-cell datasets and 10 bulk repertoires. The public reads were reprocessed by TCRdb using CATT, and rows of matching DNA were later combined. TCRdb assigned the V and J calls; the authors' analysis was not used. In this sample the table shows around 2,000 delta-chain clones, about 25% of which occur a single time. The top ten clonotypes cover approximately 4.5% of the sample.

The chain couples TRDV1 to TRDJ1, and TRDD3 matches 9 of the central bases. This clonotype originated in a child who underwent cardiac surgery and was recorded as healthy. The specimen sequenced was non-Vgamma9Vdelta2 gamma-delta T cells from the thymus. Taken with the paper, the label for cell subset or site translates to: CD3+gammadeltaTCR+ thymocytes not co-expressing Vgamma9 and Vdelta2. The CDR3 corresponds to CALGEFFLSYASWGMARIDKLIF. The DNA sequence is as follows: TGTGCTCTTGGGGAATTCTTCCTTTCCTACGCTTCCTGGGGGATGGCTAGGATCGATAAACTCATCTTT.